The present entry profiles one T cell receptor (beta chain) with its context. Its antigen target is currently unknown. Per-base qualities were not stored, and no clone one base away is much larger. The immunoSEQ Assay, a bias-controlled multiplex PCR, was used to amplify TCRbeta CDR3 regions from genomic DNA. The authors processed their data as follows. The number of nucleated cells in each sample was estimated from the amplification of reference gene primers within the assay. To quantify the absolute abundance of each unique TCRbeta CDR3 rearrangement, sequence reads were collapsed and filtered. For each sample, productive Simpson clonality was calculated as the square root of Simpson's diversity index over productive rearrangements. In its TCRdb copy, this immuneACCESS table keeps in-frame sequences only and misses some clones. Where compared with another copy, unresolved V genes explain less than half of these, and the others have no known cause. The DNA gave D and trimming, while V, J and clone size come from that table. The sample table contains 300,000 to 400,000 clones; only one count was recorded for approximately 89% of them. Of the sample, 2.5% to 4% is held by the ten largest clones.

Trimming at the junction amounts to 5 bases on V and 8 bases on J, and the germline ends lie 10 bases apart. The germline V gene gives CDR1 as MNHEY and CDR2 as SVGAGI. The CDR3, cysteine through phenylalanine, is 13 amino acids long. Of the read, only the CDR3 DNA is kept; its 39 bases are in frame from base 1. The entry originates in a study of blood T cell repertoires in COVID-19 (dated by TCRdb to about 2020). Regarding the complete study: Samples from collaborators originated in the United States, Italy and Spain and spanned both the acute and convalescent phases of COVID-19. Deeply sampled blood TCRbeta repertoires from subjects exposed to, actively infected with, or recovered from COVID-19 were included in the dataset. Where available, HLA class I and class II types were obtained from metadata supplied by the sample provider rather than from assay-based typing. A de-identified subject ID, COVID-19 status, age in years and sex were almost always included in the sample metadata. Samples were obtained from the ongoing ImmuneRACE study (first 160 participants) and from 1,254 subjects provided by 6 global collaborators. The material from the prospective study consisted of cDNA or gDNA derived from T cells, B-cell-depleted T cells, or PBMCs. The repertoires were released in a freely available public database meant as a resource for research on the immune response to SARS-CoV-2.

Another Seattle source contributed samples from volunteer blood donors who had recovered from COVID-19. Each collaborating institution followed its own protocols to collect whole blood in K2EDTA tubes. For TCRbeta analysis, collaborators shipped samples as frozen whole blood, isolated PBMCs, or DNA extracted from either of those sample types. General conclusions and limits of the study: The amount of clinical and demographic metadata varied by source and participant and was provided uncurated.

The sequence derives from a woman in her late teens or twenties who had recovered from COVID-19. Sequenced material: peripheral blood. The chain was built from TRBV6-5 and TRBJ1-6; no D gene is confidently identified. The DNA sequence follows: TGTGCCAGCAGTACATCCCCTGATTCACCCCTCCACTTT. This gives the protein CASSTSPDSPLHF.